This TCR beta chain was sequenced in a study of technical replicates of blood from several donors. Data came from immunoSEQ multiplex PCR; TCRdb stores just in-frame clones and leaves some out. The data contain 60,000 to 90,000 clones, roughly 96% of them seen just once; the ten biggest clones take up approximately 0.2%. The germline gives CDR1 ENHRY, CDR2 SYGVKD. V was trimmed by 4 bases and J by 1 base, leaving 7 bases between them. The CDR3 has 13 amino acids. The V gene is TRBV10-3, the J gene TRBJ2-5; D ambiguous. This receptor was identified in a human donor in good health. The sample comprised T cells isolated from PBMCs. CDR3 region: CAISGQIQETQYF. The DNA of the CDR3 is TGTGCCATCAGTGGGCAGATCCAAGAGACCCAGTACTTC.